The clone carrying this TCR beta chain showed up many times. Antigen unknown. V was cut by 0 bases and J by 9 bases, with 12 bases left in between. The CDR3 is 13 residues long. The germline gives CDR1 DFQATT, CDR2 SNEGSKA (reference sequence). Semi-nested PCR with Nested Universal Primer A followed constant-region reverse priming of full-length variable regions. TCRdb reprocessed the 5' RACE reads via MiXCR and lists one record per CDR3 protein. The data show over 50,000 distinct CDR3 sequences, with almost 25% seen just once and around 3% held by the top ten. Study observations and caveats: Tumor Tregs overlapped most with tumor, then blood, naive CD4+ cells. Whole repertoires were not studied in the larger cohort, only one V-J beta rearrangement.

CD25-based Treg depletion was applied to purified naive CD4+ T cells. The material sequenced was tumor-infiltrating naive CD4+ T cells sorted from the breast tumor. Subset in this sample: naive CD4+ T cells, CD4+CD45RA+CD25-. The chain joins TRBV20-1 to TRBJ2-1; D is undetermined. The source of this sequence is a female donor with breast cancer. The chain's CDR3 is CSARDLEWGEQFF. As DNA, the CDR3 is TGCAGTGCTAGAGACTTGGAGTGGGGTGAGCAGTTCTTC.